The 26 T cell receptor beta chains below come from one sample, sequenced in a study of T cells after yellow fever vaccination (dated by TCRdb to about 2019). Library construction relied on 5' RACE. Sequencing was carried out with an Illumina HiSeq 2500. The public sequencing data were trimmed at Q25 with fastp and processed into clonotypes with MiXCR by TCRdb, which kept only in-frame beta chains. Identical CDR3 proteins give one entry, which carries the most common genes and DNA. This sample gives fewer than 450,000 distinct CDR3 sequences in total; 8% to 9.5% of them show up just once. Clones ranked in the top ten supply approximately 16% of the sample. In the paper's terms, the treatment or condition label means: live attenuated yellow fever vaccine strain. Sample: PBMCs, taken 45 days after the first yellow fever vaccination. All receptors derive from a man aged 18 to 30 who received the YFV17D yellow fever vaccine.

This clonotype appeared a few times. The V call is TRBV4-1, the J call TRBJ2-5; 7 bases are a match to TRBD1. The CDR3 is 14 residues long. V lost 4 bases to trimming and J lost 4 bases; unmatched junction nucleotides: 6. CDR1 and CDR2 (germline): MGHRA, YSYEKL. Written as DNA, the CDR3 is TGCGCCAGCAGCCGCTACAGGGGTTCAGAGACCCAGTACTTC. Its protein product is CASSRYRGSETQYF.

The V and J genes are TRBV10-3 and TRBJ2-6; D gene unclear. With 8 bases removed from V and 2 bases from J, the gap between germline ends came to 19 bases. The CDR3 extends over 17 amino acids. Per germline, CDR1 ENHRY and CDR2 SYGVKD. The CDR3 bases are TGTGCCATCGGTGGGGAACATCGCCTCCCTGGGGCCAACGTCCTGACTTTC. Translation gives CAIGGEHRLPGANVLTF.

This clonotype was seen only a few times. The gene calls are TRBV25-1 and TRBJ1-2, with D uncertain. V lost 3 bases and J 5 bases, leaving 7 bases between the germline ends. Germline values: CDR1 MGHDK, CDR2 SYGVNS. CDR3 length equals 12 residues. The CDR3 region has the DNA TGTGCCAGCAGTGACCGGCCTTATGGCTACACCTTC. It encodes CASSDRPYGYTF.

This clonotype was seen a few times. J is TRBJ2-1 and V is TRBV12-3 or TRBV12-4, with D possibly being TRBD1 (5 bases). This CDR3 contains 14 residues. V was trimmed by 7 bases and J by 2 bases, leaving 12 bases between them. The CDR3 DNA reads as TGTGCCAGCACCTGGGGCAGAACCTACAATGAGCAGTTCTTC. Translated: CASTWGRTYNEQFF.

The chain recombines TRBV6-1 with TRBJ1-4; 8 bases align to TRBD1. In germline, CDR1 is MNHNS, CDR2 SASEGT. Germline trimming cut 4 bases from V and 8 bases from J; bases unmatched to any gene: 9. The CDR3 consists of 15 residues. This chain's CDR3 is CASSVTDRGGEKLFF. DNA for the CDR3: TGTGCCAGCAGTGTGACTGACAGGGGAGGAGAAAAACTGTTTTTT.

This clonotype was detected a few times. The chain has TRBV6-5 and TRBJ2-1; tentatively, D is TRBD1 (6 bases). The ends were cut back, 2 bases at V and 7 bases at J, with 9 bases in the middle. The CDR3 is 13 residues long. Germline CDR1 is MNHEY and CDR2 is SVGAGI. CDR3 in amino acids: CASSYAGENEQFF. The CDR3 region has the DNA TGTGCCAGCAGTTACGCAGGGGAGAATGAGCAGTTCTTC.

Remarks on this clonotype: This likely comes from a read error, as the CDR3 has no conserved phenylalanine or tryptophan at its end. This chain uses TRBV27 with TRBJ2-2; D gene ambiguous. V dropped 5 bases and J dropped 6 bases, with 7 bases sitting between them. CDR1 and CDR2 from the germline V gene are MNHEY and SMNVEV (reference sequence). The CDR3 is 12 residues long. CDR3 sequence (DNA): TGTGCCAGCAGTAGGGCGGCCGGGGAGCTGTTTTCT. Its protein is CASSRAAGELFS.

This clonotype was seen ten or more times. V is TRBV20-1 and J is TRBJ1-1; possible D gene TRBD1, 5 bases. CDR3 length: 14 amino acids. From germline, CDR1 is DFQATT and CDR2 SNEGSKA (reference sequence). V lost 2 bases and J 5 bases, leaving 15 bases between the germline ends. Written as DNA, the CDR3 is TGCAGTGCTAGATGGGGCCCGGGAGGGACTGAAGCTTTCTTT. Translating it yields CSARWGPGGTEAFF.

V usage is TRBV29-1 and J usage is TRBJ2-6, with 9 bases lining up with TRBD1. The germline V gene encodes CDR1 SQVTM and CDR2 ANQGSEA. V shed 1 base, J shed 0 bases, and the junction held 10 bases outside the gene matches. The CDR3 extends over 19 amino acids. CDR3: CSVEVRAGTGPSGANVLTF. CDR3 nucleotides: TGCAGCGTTGAAGTTCGGGCCGGGACAGGGCCCTCTGGGGCCAACGTCCTGACTTTC.

The chain has TRBV10-3 and TRBJ2-7, with 7 bases that match TRBD1. Per germline, CDR1 ENHRY and CDR2 SYGVKD. Unmatched junction bases numbered 7, after V lost 2 bases and J lost 3 bases. The CDR3 has 15 amino acids. CDR3 region: CAISEPGQTLYEQYF. For the CDR3, the DNA is TGTGCCATCAGTGAGCCGGGACAGACTCTCTACGAGCAGTACTTC.

This chain uses TRBV11-2 with TRBJ2-5; maybe TRBD2 (5 bases). The CDR3 has 11 residues. Trimming took 2 bases from V and 10 from J, leaving 8 bases between them. Germline CDR1 and CDR2: SGHAT and FQNNGV. CDR3 nucleotide sequence: TGTGCCAGCAGCTTAACGGGGATCCAGTACTTC. Protein sequence: CASSLTGIQYF. The full variable domain, completed using reference TRBV11-2 and TRBJ2-5, is EAGVAQSPRYKIIEKRQSVAFWCNPISGHATLYWYQQILGQGPKLLIQFQNNGVVDDSQLPKDRFSAERLKGVDSTLKIQPAKLEDSAVYLCASSLTGIQYFGPGTRLLVL.

Only a few counts were recorded for this clonotype. V and J are TRBV18 and TRBJ2-3, with D possibly being TRBD1 (6 bases). Germline CDR1 KGHSH, CDR2 LQKENI. V gave up 2 bases and J gave up 5 bases, with 20 bases separating them. The CDR3 runs 17 residues. The chain's CDR3 is CASSPAGDTLNEDTQYF. DNA of the CDR3: TGTGCCAGCTCACCAGCAGGGGACACCTTAAACGAAGATACGCAGTATTTT.

In this sample, this clonotype turned up a few times. This sequence joins TRBV5-4 and TRBJ1-4; 8 bases are shared with TRBD1. Germline V gene data show CDR1 as SGHNT and CDR2 as YYREEE (reference sequence). The CDR3 is made up of 16 amino acids. The V and J ends lost 4 bases and 0 bases, in that order; junction bases with no gene match: 5. CDR3 loop: CASSEQGGATNEKLFF. As DNA, the CDR3 is TGTGCCAGCAGCGAACAGGGGGGTGCAACTAATGAAAAACTGTTTTTT.

This clonotype was picked up a small number of times. The genes are TRBV4-1 and TRBJ2-7; 9 nucleotides match TRBD1. CDR1 is MGHRA and CDR2 is YSYEKL in the germline V gene. The V segment lost 3 bases and the J segment 5 bases; nucleotides outside the gene matches: 2. The CDR3 totals 13 residues. In DNA, the CDR3 is TGCGCCAGCAGCCAGAGACAGGGGGACGAGCAGTACGTC. Translated, it gives CASSQRQGDEQYV.

The rearrangement joins TRBV6-1 to TRBJ2-2, with D possibly being TRBD2 (5 bases). The ends were cut back, 10 bases at V and 0 bases at J, with 15 bases in the middle. Germline CDR1 is MNHNS and CDR2 is SASEGT. The CDR3 totals 15 residues. The CDR3 nucleotides are TGTGCCACCGGACGGGGATCGGCGAACACCGGGGAGCTGTTTTTT. Protein product: CATGRGSANTGELFF.

This rearrangement joins TRBV20-1 to TRBJ2-7, with D hard to call. The CDR3 covers 13 residues. Germline loops: CDR1 DFQATT, CDR2 SNEGSKA (reference sequence). The V end was cut by 3 bases, the J end by 5 bases, with 14 bases between. CDR3 sequence (DNA): TGCAGTGCTAGCGGGTCTACCATCAACGAGCAGTACGTC. Translation gives CSASGSTINEQYV.

This rearrangement joins TRBV7-2 to TRBJ2-3, with 11 bases lining up with TRBD2. Germline V gene sequence: CDR1 SGHTA, CDR2 FQGNSA. The trim removed 5 bases at V and 0 bases at J, leaving 4 bases unmatched. This CDR3 is 16 amino acids long. The chain's CDR3 is CASSPRTSGSTDTQYF. CDR3 nucleotide sequence: TGTGCCAGCAGCCCGCGGACTAGCGGGAGCACAGATACGCAGTATTTT.

V usage is TRBV5-1 and J usage is TRBJ1-1; 7 nucleotides align to TRBD1. With V trimmed by 0 bases and J by 0 bases, 5 bases remained unmatched. The CDR3 runs to 16 residues. Germline-derived CDR1 and CDR2 are SGHRS and YFSETQ. The DNA for the CDR3 is TGCGCCAGCAGCTTGGGAACCACAGGGGTGAACACTGAAGCTTTCTTT. Its protein product is CASSLGTTGVNTEAFF.

The sample holds many counts of this clonotype. This chain joins TRBV6-1 and TRBJ1-5; TRBD1 is a possible D gene (6 bases). The ends were cut back, 6 bases at V and 3 bases at J, with 12 bases in the middle. CDR1 and CDR2 (germline): MNHNS, SASEGT. The CDR3 totals 14 residues. The CDR3 sequence is CASRDQGTNQPQHF. CDR3 DNA: TGTGCCAGCAGGGACCAGGGGACCAATCAGCCCCAGCATTTT.

The V and J genes are TRBV29-1 and TRBJ2-2; no firm D call. Trimming removed 6 bases from V and 5 bases from J, with 7 bases in between. The length of the CDR3 is 11 residues. The V gene's germline CDR1 is SQVTM and CDR2 ANQGSEA. The CDR3 region has the DNA TGCAGCGTCGCCTTAACCGGGGAGCTGTTTTTT. This encodes CSVALTGELFF.

The chain combines TRBV7-8 with TRBJ2-7, with a weak D call TRBD1 (6 bases). Looked up from germline, CDR1 is SGHVS and CDR2 is FQNEAQ. This CDR3 has 15 residues. Trimming stripped 3 bases from V and 0 bases from J, with 12 bases between. The DNA of the CDR3 is TGTGCCAGCAGCTTGGGACATCTTCTCTCCTACGAGCAGTACTTC. Amino acid sequence: CASSLGHLLSYEQYF.

The chain has TRBV7-2 and TRBJ1-2; 8 bases fit TRBD1. V lost 6 bases to trimming and J lost 3 bases; unmatched junction nucleotides: 6. Per the germline V gene, CDR1 is SGHTA and CDR2 is FQGNSA. The CDR3 has 14 amino acids. The CDR3 loop is CASRPGQEYYGYTF. CDR3 DNA: TGTGCCAGCAGACCGGGACAGGAGTACTATGGCTACACCTTC.

A few counts support this clonotype. The rearrangement joins TRBV5-1 to TRBJ1-2; TRBD1 is a possible D gene (6 bases). The CDR3 runs to 14 residues. V was cut by 4 bases and J by 6 bases, with 16 bases left in between. From germline, CDR1 is SGHRS and CDR2 YFSETQ. The CDR3: CASSAGGGENGYTF. The DNA for the CDR3 is TGCGCCAGCAGCGCTGGAGGGGGGGAGAATGGCTACACCTTC.

This clonotype was recorded many times. The genes are TRBV4-2 and TRBJ2-1, with unresolved D. Trimming took off 4 bases at V and 9 bases at J, with 19 bases between the two ends. Germline CDR1 and CDR2: LGHNA and YNFKEQ. The CDR3 runs to 15 residues. For the CDR3, the DNA is TGTGCCAGCAGCCCCCGTTCGATGCCCTCTCCTGAGCAGTTCTTC. Translated, it gives CASSPRSMPSPEQFF.

This clonotype has a count of ten or more. V gene TRBV2 combines with J gene TRBJ1-2, with TRBD1 matching 8 bases. This CDR3 has 12 amino acids. Germline CDR1 reads SNHLY; CDR2 reads FYNNEI. Trimming at V came to 6 bases and at J to 8 bases, leaving 5 bases not matched to a gene. This CDR3 is CASSPTGDGYTF. The CDR3 DNA follows: TGTGCCAGCAGCCCGACAGGGGACGGCTACACCTTC.

The genes are TRBV15 and TRBJ2-7; no definite D call. The V gene lost 1 base and the J gene lost 5 bases, with 15 bases spanning the gap. CDR3 length equals 15 residues. Germline lookup yields CDR1 LNHNV and CDR2 YYDKDF (reference sequence). The chain's CDR3 is CATSRGRKKWDEQYV. The CDR3 DNA is TGTGCCACCAGCAGAGGACGGAAAAAGTGGGACGAGCAGTACGTC.